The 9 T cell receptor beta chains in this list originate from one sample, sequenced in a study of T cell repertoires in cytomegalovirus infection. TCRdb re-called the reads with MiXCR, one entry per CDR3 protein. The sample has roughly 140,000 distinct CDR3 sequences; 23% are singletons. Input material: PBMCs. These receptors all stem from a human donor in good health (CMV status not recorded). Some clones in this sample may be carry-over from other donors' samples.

CDR3 protein: CASSVNYGYTF. CDR3 DNA sequence: TGTGCCAGCAGCGTTAACTATGGCTACACCTTC. The chain uses TRBV28 and TRBJ1-2, with no clear D. CDR1 and CDR2 (germline): MDHEN, SYDVKM. Trimming pared 6 bases from V and 1 base from J, leaving 3 bases between. The CDR3 runs 11 residues.

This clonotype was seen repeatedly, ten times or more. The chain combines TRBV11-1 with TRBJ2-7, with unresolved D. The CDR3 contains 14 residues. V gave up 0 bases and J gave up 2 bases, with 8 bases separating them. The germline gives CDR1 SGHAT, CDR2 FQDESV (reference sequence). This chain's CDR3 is CASSLAPSTYEQYF. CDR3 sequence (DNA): TGTGCCAGCAGCTTAGCGCCCAGCACCTACGAGCAGTACTTC.

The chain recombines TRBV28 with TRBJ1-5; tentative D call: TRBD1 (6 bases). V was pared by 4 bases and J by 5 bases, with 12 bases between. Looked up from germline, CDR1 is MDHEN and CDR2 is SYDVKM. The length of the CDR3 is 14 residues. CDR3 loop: CASSSPNRDQPQHF. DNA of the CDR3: TGTGCCAGCAGTTCGCCTAACAGGGATCAGCCCCAGCATTTT.

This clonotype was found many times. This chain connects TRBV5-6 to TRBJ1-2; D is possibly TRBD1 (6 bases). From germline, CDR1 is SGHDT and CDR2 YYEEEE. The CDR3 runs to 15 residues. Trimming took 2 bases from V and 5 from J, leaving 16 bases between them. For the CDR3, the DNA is TGTGCCAGCAGCTTCCCTACAGGGCTCGTGTATGGCTACACCTTC. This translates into CASSFPTGLVYGYTF.

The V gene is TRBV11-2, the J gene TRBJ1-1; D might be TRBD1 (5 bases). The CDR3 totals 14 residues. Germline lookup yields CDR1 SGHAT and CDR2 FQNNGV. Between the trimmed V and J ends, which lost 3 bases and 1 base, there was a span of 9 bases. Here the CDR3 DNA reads TGTGCCAGCAGCTTGGGGCTAGGGAACACTGAAGCTTTCTTT. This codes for CASSLGLGNTEAFF.

The CDR3 protein is CATSTSGTGANVLTF. The CDR3 bases are TGTGCCACCAGCACGTCAGGGACTGGGGCCAACGTCCTGACTTTC. The gene calls are TRBV15 and TRBJ2-6; D might be TRBD1 (5 bases). Trimming cost V 4 bases and J 2 bases, with 9 bases left between them. This CDR3 is built from 15 residues. Per the germline V gene, CDR1 is LNHNV and CDR2 is YYDKDF (reference sequence). Together with reference TRBV15 and TRBJ2-6, the CDR3 gives the full variable domain: DAMVIQNPRYQVTQFGKPVTLSCSQTLNHNVMYWYQQKSSQAPKLLFHYYDKDFNNEADTPDNFQSRRPNTSFCFLDIRSPGLGDTAMYLCATSTSGTGANVLTFGAGSRLTVL.

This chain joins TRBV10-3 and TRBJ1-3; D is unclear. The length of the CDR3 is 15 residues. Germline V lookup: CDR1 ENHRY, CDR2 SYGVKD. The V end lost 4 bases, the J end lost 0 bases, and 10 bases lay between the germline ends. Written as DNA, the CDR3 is TGTGCCATCAGTGGCCCCCTTGACTCTGGAAACACCATATATTTT. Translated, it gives CAISGPLDSGNTIYF.

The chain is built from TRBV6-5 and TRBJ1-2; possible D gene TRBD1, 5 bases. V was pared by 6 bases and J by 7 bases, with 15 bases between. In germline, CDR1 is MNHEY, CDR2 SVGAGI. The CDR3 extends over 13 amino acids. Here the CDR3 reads CASSWDGGSGYTF. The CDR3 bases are TGTGCCAGCAGCTGGGACGGAGGCAGTGGCTACACCTTC.

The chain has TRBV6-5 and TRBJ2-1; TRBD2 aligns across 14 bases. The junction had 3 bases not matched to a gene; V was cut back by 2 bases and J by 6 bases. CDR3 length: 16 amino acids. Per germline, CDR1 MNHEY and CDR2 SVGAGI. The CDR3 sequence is CASSYLGLAGGNEQFF. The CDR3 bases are TGTGCCAGCAGTTACCTCGGACTAGCGGGAGGCAATGAGCAGTTCTTC.